The clone carrying this T cell receptor (beta chain) has ten or more counts. Its antigen remains unknown. Reverse transcription used 450 to 650 ng RNA and constant-region primers for alpha and beta. Alpha and beta chain libraries were made separately by chain-specific third strand synthesis with multiplexing indices. A single primer pair per chain amplified all rearrangements, with per-molecule barcodes. TCRdb passed the 5' RACE reads through MiXCR, listing each CDR3 protein once. The sample lists about 17,000 distinct CDR3 sequences, approximately 5% occurring once. The data derive from a study of HIV-infected patients and healthy controls. With 5 bases clipped from V and 6 bases from J, the junction kept 6 bases outside the gene matches. Germline V gene lookup returns CDR1 LNHDA and CDR2 SQIVND (reference sequence). The CDR3 contains 14 residues. Findings and limits, study-wide: MAIT alpha-chain CDR3s were frequent in healthy controls, depleted in HIV+. Compared with untreated HIV+ repertoires, healthy controls showed roughly threefold more distinct CDR3s and higher Shannon diversity.

The repertoire came from unfractionated whole blood and reflected all unsorted peripheral T cells. V usage is TRBV19 and J usage is TRBJ1-5; 8 positions match TRBD1. Material for sequencing was blood. The clonotype was recovered from an adult in good health. The CDR3 coding sequence is TGTGCCAGTAGTCCCAGGGGGCTGGGTCAGCCCCAGCATTTT. Translation: CASSPRGLGQPQHF.